The 19 T cell receptor beta chains below were found in one sample sequenced in a study of blood T cell repertoires in COVID-19. Clones were sequenced by immunoSEQ multiplex PCR, and TCRdb holds only the in-frame ones, with some missing. The repertoire holds around 290,000 clones, with approximately 90% as singletons. Sequenced material: PBMCs or T cells enriched from blood (not recorded which). These TCRs come from a woman aged 60-75 years in a cohort exposed to, infected with or recovered from COVID-19 (not recorded which).

The chain links TRBV2 to TRBJ2-7; D remains ambiguous. Germline CDR1 is SNHLY and CDR2 is FYNNEI. V shed 6 bases and J shed 5 bases, with 11 bases lying between them. The CDR3 contains 12 residues. CDR3 sequence (DNA): TGTGCCAGCAGAGCCCAGGTGAACGAGCAGTACTTC. Translating gives CASRAQVNEQYF.

The rearrangement uses TRBV28 and TRBJ2-1; 8 positions agree with TRBD1. Germline CDR1 and CDR2: MDHEN and SYDVKM. The CDR3 is 15 amino acids. V was pared by 6 bases and J by 5 bases, with 9 bases of the junction left unmatched. The CDR3 loop is CASSPPRTGHNEQFF. CDR3 DNA: TGTGCCAGCAGCCCCCCGAGGACAGGGCACAATGAGCAGTTCTTC.

On this clone itself: The same CDR3 also results from other DNA sequences found in this sample. V is TRBV7-9 and J is TRBJ2-7; tentative D call: TRBD2 (6 bases). CDR1 SEHNR and CDR2 FQNEAQ come from the germline V gene (reference sequence). V was cut by 8 bases and J by 3 bases, with 11 bases left in between. This CDR3 has 12 residues. For the CDR3, the DNA is TGTGCCAGCTCCCAGGGACTCTACGAGCAGTACTTC. As protein: CASSQGLYEQYF.

V gene TRBV19 combines with J gene TRBJ2-1; 8 nucleotides match TRBD2. Germline lookup yields CDR1 LNHDA and CDR2 SQIVND (reference sequence). The CDR3 totals 15 residues. V lost 4 bases, J lost 2 bases, and 4 bases stayed unmatched. The CDR3 spells CASSTTSGTYNEQFF. CDR3 DNA sequence: TGTGCCAGTAGTACCACTAGCGGAACCTACAATGAGCAGTTCTTC.

The chain couples TRBV28 to TRBJ2-1; a possible D gene is TRBD1 (6 bases). Germline V gene lookup returns CDR1 MDHEN and CDR2 SYDVKM. This CDR3 spans 14 amino acids. Trimming took off 8 bases at V and 4 bases at J, with 15 bases between the two ends. CDR3 nucleotides: TGTGCCAGCGTACGTAGGGGGATTTACAATGAGCAGTTCTTC. Amino acid sequence: CASVRRGIYNEQFF. Full variable domain (outside the CDR3, taken from reference TRBV28 and TRBJ2-1): DVKVTQSSRYLVKRTGEKVFLECVQDMDHENMFWYRQDPGLGLRLIYFSYDVKMKEKGDIPEGYSVSREKKERFSLILESASTNQTSMYLCASVRRGIYNEQFFGPGTRLTVL.

This clone occurred once. The chain uses TRBV5-1 and TRBJ2-3, with unresolved D. CDR1 and CDR2 from the germline V gene are SGHRS and YFSETQ. V was clipped by 4 bases and J by 2 bases, with 11 bases between them. The CDR3 has 14 amino acids. The CDR3 coding sequence is TGCGCCAGCAGCCCTCAACTCGTCACAGATACGCAGTATTTT. Translation gives CASSPQLVTDTQYF.

V usage is TRBV6-6 and J usage is TRBJ2-1; 9 nucleotides align to TRBD2. This CDR3 comprises 16 residues. Germline V gene sequence: CDR1 MNHNY, CDR2 SVGAGI (reference sequence). The J segment lost 4 bases and the V segment lost 6 bases, leaving 10 bases of the junction unmatched. CDR3 DNA: TGTGCCAGCAGCTGGTCCGGGACTAGCTCTTACAATGAGCAGTTCTTC. Encoded protein: CASSWSGTSSYNEQFF.

The genes are TRBV19 and TRBJ1-2, with no clear D. Germline loops: CDR1 LNHDA, CDR2 SQIVND (reference sequence). Trimming cost V 7 bases and J 0 bases, with 12 bases left between them. The CDR3 is 14 amino acids. As DNA, the CDR3 is TGTGCCAGTATTCGGTCGGGGACTAACTATGGCTACACCTTC. It yields the protein CASIRSGTNYGYTF.

This clone was seen once. The V call is TRBV7-2, the J call TRBJ2-5; 13 bases agree with TRBD2. The CDR3 is 16 amino acids. V gave up 1 base and J gave up 4 bases; unmatched junction bases: 3. Germline lookup yields CDR1 SGHTA and CDR2 FQGNSA. CDR3 in amino acids: CASSLGRLAGGETQYF. CDR3 sequence (DNA): TGTGCCAGCAGCTTAGGGAGACTAGCGGGGGGAGAGACCCAGTACTTC.

The rearrangement joins TRBV2 to TRBJ2-3; D gene ambiguous. The germline CDR1 and CDR2 sequences are SNHLY and FYNNEI. This CDR3 spans 14 amino acids. With 3 bases removed from V and 3 bases from J, the gap between germline ends came to 10 bases. CDR3 loop: CASSDRGNTDTQYF. DNA of the CDR3: TGTGCCAGCAGTGACAGAGGAAATACAGATACGCAGTATTTT.

This chain joins TRBV6-5 and TRBJ1-1; TRBD1 is a possible D gene (5 bases). V was trimmed by 6 bases and J by 4 bases, leaving 9 bases between them. In germline, CDR1 is MNHEY, CDR2 SVGAGI. This CDR3 has 12 residues. CDR3 region: CASRSGRTEAFF. CDR3 nucleotide sequence: TGTGCCAGCAGATCAGGGCGCACTGAAGCTTTCTTT.

The genes are TRBV6-1 and TRBJ2-7, with D possibly matching TRBD2 (5 bases). The V gene's germline CDR1 is MNHNS and CDR2 SASEGT. CDR3 length: 15 amino acids. The ends were cut back, 1 base at V and 3 bases at J, with 13 bases in the middle. The CDR3 loop reads CASSEGASYNYEQYF. The CDR3, as DNA: TGTGCCAGCAGTGAAGGGGCTAGCTATAACTACGAGCAGTACTTC.

The V and J genes are TRBV3-1 (or the pseudogene TRBV3-2) and TRBJ1-6; D might be TRBD1 (5 bases). CDR3 length: 16 residues. Trimming removed 0 bases from V and 0 bases from J, with 6 bases in between. Germline values: CDR1 LGHDT, CDR2 YNNKEL (reference sequence). This CDR3 reads CASSQDRGSYNSPLHF. The CDR3 DNA reads as TGTGCCAGCAGCCAAGATAGGGGCTCCTATAATTCACCCCTCCACTTT.

The chain combines TRBV28 with TRBJ1-2, with D possibly matching TRBD1 (5 bases). The CDR3 sequence is 14 residues long. In germline, CDR1 is MDHEN, CDR2 SYDVKM. The V and J ends lost 1 base and 4 bases respectively, with 10 bases between them. CDR3 sequence: CASSLSGVGYGYTF. DNA for the CDR3: TGTGCCAGCAGTTTATCGGGGGTAGGCTATGGCTACACCTTC.

The count of this clone is one. This chain connects TRBV5-1 to TRBJ2-2; 8 bases map to TRBD2. Germline lookup yields CDR1 SGHRS and CDR2 YFSETQ. Trimming took 4 bases from V and 6 from J; bases not matched to a gene: 20. The length of the CDR3 is 19 residues. The CDR3 coding sequence is TGCGCCAGCAGCCGGTGGACAGTTGCCACTAGCGGAGGGGCCGGGGAGCTGTTTTTT. It yields the protein CASSRWTVATSGGAGELFF. Full variable domain (rest looked up from reference TRBV5-1 and TRBJ2-2): KAGVTQTPRYLIKTRGQQVTLSCSPISGHRSVSWYQQTPGQGLQFLFEYFSETQRNKGNFPGRFSGRQFSNSRSEMNVSTLELGDSALYLCASSRWTVATSGGAGELFFGEGSRLTVL.

The gene calls are TRBV7-8 and TRBJ1-5; 7 bases fit TRBD1. CDR3 length: 18 amino acids. The V gene's germline CDR1 is SGHVS and CDR2 FQNEAQ. After removal of 5 bases from V and 0 bases from J, the junction contained 13 bases not matched to a gene. CDR3 DNA: TGTGCCAGCAGCCCCGGGACAGTGACCTCATATAGCAATCAGCCCCAGCATTTT. Its translation is CASSPGTVTSYSNQPQHF.

This rearrangement joins TRBV5-1 to TRBJ2-7; 9 nucleotides match TRBD2. Trimming cost V 0 bases and J 3 bases; bases outside gene matches: 1. Germline lookup yields CDR1 SGHRS and CDR2 YFSETQ. The CDR3 spans 14 residues. The CDR3 spells CASSLGAGGYEQYF. CDR3 DNA sequence: TGCGCCAGCAGCTTGGGAGCGGGAGGCTACGAGCAGTACTTC.

CDR3 coding DNA: TGTGCCAGCAGCCTTTTAGCGGGAGATTACAATGAGCAGTTCTTC. The encoded protein is CASSLLAGDYNEQFF. V is TRBV5-4 and J is TRBJ2-1; 9 positions agree with TRBD2. This CDR3 spans 15 amino acids. In germline, CDR1 is SGHNT, CDR2 YYREEE (reference sequence). V shed 4 bases, J shed 4 bases, and the junction held 6 bases outside the gene matches.

This chain joins TRBV10-3 and TRBJ2-7, with D possibly TRBD2 on 5 matching bases. This CDR3 has 16 amino acids. CDR1 is ENHRY, CDR2 SYGVKD, per germline. V gave up 0 bases and J gave up 3 bases, with 15 bases separating them. CDR3 region: CAISESPSGKSYEQYF. For the CDR3, the DNA is TGTGCCATCAGTGAGTCGCCCAGCGGAAAAAGCTACGAGCAGTACTTC.